What follows are 15 T cell receptor beta chains derived from one specimen sequenced in a study of blood T cell repertoires in COVID-19. Only in-frame clones appear in the TCRdb table, and some are missing; sequencing was by immunoSEQ multiplex PCR. The data contain more than 250,000 clones, around 78% of them singletons. The material sequenced was peripheral blood. The receptors shown here come from a man between 60 and 70 years old who had recovered from COVID-19.

The gene calls are TRBV11-3 and TRBJ2-5, with a possible D match to TRBD1 (6 bases). V was trimmed by 11 bases and J by 5 bases, leaving 18 bases between them. The CDR3 contains 13 residues. The germline gives CDR1 SGHNT, CDR2 YENEEA. The CDR3 DNA is TGTGCCGAATCGAGGTGGGGGCTGGAGACCCAGTACTTC. Protein: CAESRWGLETQYF.

This chain connects TRBV15 to TRBJ2-7, with 7 bases aligning to TRBD1. The CDR3 has 15 amino acids. Germline V lookup: CDR1 LNHNV, CDR2 YYDKDF (reference sequence). Trimming took 0 bases from V and 6 from J; bases not matched to a gene: 8. The CDR3 region has the DNA TGTGCCACCAGCAGAGACTTTACAGGGGTCCCCGAGCAGTACTTC. It is translated as CATSRDFTGVPEQYF. Variable domain in full (rest from reference TRBV15 and TRBJ2-7): DAMVIQNPRYQVTQFGKPVTLSCSQTLNHNVMYWYQQKSSQAPKLLFHYYDKDFNNEADTPDNFQSRRPNTSFCFLDIRSPGLGDTAMYLCATSRDFTGVPEQYFGPGTRLTVT.

This clone was observed a single time. V is TRBV5-6 and J is TRBJ2-6, with D perhaps TRBD1 (6 bases). This CDR3 spans 15 amino acids. V shed 4 bases and J shed 3 bases, with 11 bases lying between them. CDR1 and CDR2 (germline): SGHDT, YYEEEE. The chain's CDR3 is CASSPWGRGANVLTF. The CDR3, as DNA: TGTGCCAGCAGCCCGTGGGGGCGTGGGGCCAACGTCCTGACTTTC.

This rearrangement joins TRBV7-8 to TRBJ2-1, with D perhaps TRBD2 (5 bases). The CDR3 is 15 amino acids. Between the trimmed V and J ends, which lost 0 bases and 12 bases, there was a span of 18 bases. Germline-derived CDR1 and CDR2 are SGHVS and FQNEAQ. The DNA of the CDR3 is TGTGCCAGCAGCTTAGCGGGAGCCCGAGGTTTGCGGCAGTTCTTC. It is translated as CASSLAGARGLRQFF.

The rearrangement uses TRBV5-1 and TRBJ2-1; maybe TRBD2 (7 bases). Germline values: CDR1 SGHRS, CDR2 YFSETQ. CDR3 length: 16 residues. Between the trimmed V and J ends, which lost 0 bases and 3 bases, there was a span of 13 bases. The CDR3 is CASSLAGGRLYNEQFF. In DNA form, the CDR3 reads TGCGCCAGCAGCTTGGCCGGGGGGCGACTCTACAATGAGCAGTTCTTC.

The chain has TRBV9 and TRBJ2-7; weak D call: TRBD1 (5 bases). Germline CDR1 is SGDLS and CDR2 is YYNGEE. The CDR3 is made up of 9 amino acids. The V gene lost 7 bases and the J gene lost 6 bases, with 5 bases spanning the gap. In DNA, the CDR3 is TGTGCCAGCGGGGCCGAGCAGTACTTC. Translation gives CASGAEQYF.

The chain recombines TRBV5-1 with TRBJ2-7; 12 nucleotides agree with TRBD2. CDR3 length equals 16 residues. V lost 1 base, J lost 1 base, and 3 bases stayed unmatched. CDR1 and CDR2 from the germline V gene are SGHRS and YFSETQ. The chain's CDR3 is CASSLMTSGSSYEQYF. CDR3 DNA sequence: TGCGCCAGCAGCTTGATGACTAGCGGGAGTTCCTACGAGCAGTACTTC.

This clone was counted ten times or more. This chain joins TRBV3-1 (or the pseudogene TRBV3-2) and TRBJ1-1; D is ambiguous. CDR1 is LGHDT and CDR2 is YNNKEL in the germline V gene (reference sequence). The CDR3 sequence is 14 residues long. Trimming removed 0 bases at V and 5 bases at J, with 10 bases between. Here the CDR3 DNA reads TGTGCCAGCAGCCAAGACATGGTGAGAACTGAAGCTTTCTTT. It yields the protein CASSQDMVRTEAFF.

In this sample, this clone turned up once. CDR3: CASSSTGLAVREQFF. CDR3 DNA: TGTGCCAGCAGTTCTACGGGACTAGCGGTCAGGGAGCAGTTCTTC. This chain uses TRBV6-2 or TRBV6-3 with TRBJ2-1, with 11 bases fitting TRBD2. Trimming at V came to 4 bases and at J to 10 bases, leaving 9 bases not matched to a gene. The CDR3 loop spans 15 amino acids. Germline CDR1 reads MNHEY; CDR2 reads SVGEGT.

This sequence joins TRBV15 and TRBJ2-3, with 9 bases identical to TRBD2. Germline V gene lookup returns CDR1 LNHNV and CDR2 YYDKDF (reference sequence). The CDR3 is 15 residues long. V lost 3 bases and J lost 14; bases outside the gene matches: 15. The CDR3 region is CATSREGPGGRAPYF. The CDR3 region has the DNA TGTGCCACCAGCAGGGAAGGCCCGGGCGGGAGGGCCCCGTATTTT.

This clone was seen more than once but under ten times. The sample holds other DNA sequences that translate to the same CDR3. This sequence joins TRBV5-1 and TRBJ1-1; a weak D match, TRBD1 (6 bases). V was shortened by 5 bases and J by 1 base, with 9 bases between the two germline ends. The CDR3 runs 13 residues. Germline lookup yields CDR1 SGHRS and CDR2 YFSETQ. DNA of the CDR3: TGCGCCAGCAGTTTACAGGGGAACACTGAAGCTTTCTTT. The encoded protein is CASSLQGNTEAFF. Variable domain in full (rest from reference TRBV5-1 and TRBJ1-1): KAGVTQTPRYLIKTRGQQVTLSCSPISGHRSVSWYQQTPGQGLQFLFEYFSETQRNKGNFPGRFSGRQFSNSRSEMNVSTLELGDSALYLCASSLQGNTEAFFGQGTRLTVV.

The genes are TRBV9 and TRBJ2-3; a weak D match, TRBD2 (6 bases). The V end lost 3 bases, the J end lost 3 bases, and 14 bases lay between the germline ends. This CDR3 has 15 residues. CDR1 is SGDLS, CDR2 YYNGEE, per germline. This CDR3 is CASSGGDLGTDTQYF. CDR3 nucleotide sequence: TGTGCCAGCAGCGGAGGGGACTTGGGGACAGATACGCAGTATTTT. Filled out from reference TRBV9 and TRBJ2-3, the complete variable domain reads DSGVTQTPKHLITATGQRVTLRCSPRSGDLSVYWYQQSLDQGLQFLIQYYNGEERAKGNILERFSAQQFPDLHSELNLSSLELGDSALYFCASSGGDLGTDTQYFGPGTRLTVL.

This chain links TRBV2 with TRBJ2-6, with D uncertain. The CDR3 sequence is 13 residues long. Deletions cut 6 bases from V and 3 bases from J, with 6 bases between. Germline V gives CDR1 SNHLY, CDR2 FYNNEI. DNA for the CDR3: TGTGCCAGCAGAAGCTATGGGGCCAACGTCCTGACTTTC. This gives the protein CASRSYGANVLTF. The variable domain in full, completed from reference TRBV2 and TRBJ2-6, reads EPEVTQTPSHQVTQMGQEVILRCVPISNHLYFYWYRQILGQKVEFLVSFYNNEISEKSEIFDDQFSVERPDGSNFTLKIRSTKLEDSAMYFCASRSYGANVLTFGAGSRLTVL.

In DNA, the CDR3 is TGTGCCAGCAGTTCCGGGACTAGCGGGGGGCGGGAGCTGTTTTTT. Protein sequence: CASSSGTSGGRELFF. V usage is TRBV2 and J usage is TRBJ2-2; the match to TRBD2 covers 15 bases. This CDR3 has 15 residues. Unmatched junction bases numbered 4, after V lost 5 bases and J lost 9 bases. Per germline, CDR1 SNHLY and CDR2 FYNNEI.

CDR3 in DNA: TGTGCCAGCAGCTTGGCAGGGATCCCAAATTCACCCCTCCACTTT. Translating gives CASSLAGIPNSPLHF. V and J are TRBV5-6 and TRBJ1-6; D perhaps matches TRBD1 (5 bases). The CDR3 covers 15 residues. Per the germline V gene, CDR1 is SGHDT and CDR2 is YYEEEE. Trimming took off 0 bases at V and 7 bases at J, with 11 bases between the two ends.